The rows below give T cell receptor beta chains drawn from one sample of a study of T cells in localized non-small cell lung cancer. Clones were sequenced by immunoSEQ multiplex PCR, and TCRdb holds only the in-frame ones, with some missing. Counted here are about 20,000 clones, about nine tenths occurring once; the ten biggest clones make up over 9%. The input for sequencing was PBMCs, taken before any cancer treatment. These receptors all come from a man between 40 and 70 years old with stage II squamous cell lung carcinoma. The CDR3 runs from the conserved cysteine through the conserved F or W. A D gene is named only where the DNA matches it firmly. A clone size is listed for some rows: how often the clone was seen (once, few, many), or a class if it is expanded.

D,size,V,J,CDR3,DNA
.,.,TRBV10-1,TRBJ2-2,CASSGRGVNTGELFF,TGCGCCAGCAGTGGTAGGGGAGTAAACACCGGGGAGCTGTTTTTT
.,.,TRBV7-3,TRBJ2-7,CASSPSPGYEQYF,TGTGCCAGCAGCCCCTCCCCAGGCTACGAGCAGTACTTC
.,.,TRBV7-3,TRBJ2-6,CASSTQSSGANVLTF,TGTGCCAGCAGCACCCAGAGCTCTGGGGCCAACGTCCTGACTTTC
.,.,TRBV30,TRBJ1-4,CAWSVRQLNEKLFF,TGTGCCTGGAGTGTTCGACAGCTGAATGAAAAACTGTTTTTT
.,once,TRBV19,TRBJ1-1,CASSIAPANTEAFF,TGTGCCAGTAGTATAGCCCCCGCGAACACTGAAGCTTTCTTT
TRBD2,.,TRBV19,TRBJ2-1,CASSIGLAGSSYNEQFF,TGTGCCAGTAGTATAGGACTAGCGGGGAGCTCCTACAATGAGCAGTTCTTC
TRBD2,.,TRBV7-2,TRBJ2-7,CASTLSGSTTYEQYF,TGTGCCAGCACACTAAGCGGGAGTACAACCTACGAGCAGTACTTC
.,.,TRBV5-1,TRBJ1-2,CASSLVQNNYGYTF,TGCGCCAGCAGCTTGGTGCAGAATAACTATGGCTACACCTTC
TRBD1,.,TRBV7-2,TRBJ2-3,CASSLVQGRTDTQYF,TGTGCCAGCAGCTTAGTACAGGGGCGCACAGATACGCAGTATTTT
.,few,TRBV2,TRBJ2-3,CASSYPTDTQYF,TGTGCCAGCAGTTACCCTACAGATACGCAGTATTTT
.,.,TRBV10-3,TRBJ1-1,CAITPNGGRNTEAFF,TGTGCCATCACCCCGAACGGGGGTCGGAACACTGAAGCTTTCTTT
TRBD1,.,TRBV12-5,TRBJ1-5,CASGLVTGGNQPQHF,TGTGCTAGTGGTTTGGTTACAGGGGGCAATCAGCCCCAGCATTTT
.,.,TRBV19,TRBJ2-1,CATSQTAYNEQFF,TGTGCCACAAGCCAGACAGCTTACAATGAGCAGTTCTTC
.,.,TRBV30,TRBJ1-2,CAWSVPISGSDYGYTF,TGTGCCTGGAGTGTACCAATATCGGGCAGTGACTATGGCTACACCTTC
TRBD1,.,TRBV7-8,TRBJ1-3,CASGGQGASIGDTIYF,TGTGCCAGCGGCGGACAGGGGGCGTCTATAGGAGACACCATATATTTT
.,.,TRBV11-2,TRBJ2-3,CASSLEGRGASDTQYF,TGTGCCAGCAGCTTAGAGGGGCGGGGTGCATCAGATACGCAGTATTTT
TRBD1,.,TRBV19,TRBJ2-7,CAARGTGSYEQYF,TGTGCCGCTCGGGGGACAGGCTCCTACGAGCAGTACTTC
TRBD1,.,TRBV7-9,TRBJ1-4,CASREAGGDEKLFF,TGTGCCAGCAGGGAAGCAGGGGGGGATGAAAAACTGTTTTTT
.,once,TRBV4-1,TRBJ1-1,CASSQGFRDMLNTEAFF,TGCGCCAGCAGCCAAGGATTCCGGGACATGTTGAACACTGAAGCTTTCTTT
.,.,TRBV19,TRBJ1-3,CASHSSSGNTIYF,TGTGCCAGTCATTCTAGCTCTGGAAACACCATATATTTT
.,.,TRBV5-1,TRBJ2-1,CASSLGAGQGSYNEQFF,TGCGCCAGCAGCTTGGGGGCCGGGCAGGGGTCCTACAATGAGCAGTTCTTC
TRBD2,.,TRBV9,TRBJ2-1,CASSVAELAGPANEQFF,TGTGCCAGCAGCGTAGCTGAACTAGCGGGACCCGCTAATGAGCAGTTCTTC
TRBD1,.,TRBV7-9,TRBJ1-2,CASSGGQGDYGYTF,TGTGCCAGCAGCGGGGGACAGGGGGACTATGGCTACACCTTC
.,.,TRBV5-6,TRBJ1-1,CASSFTGSHGGTEAFF,TGTGCCAGCAGCTTTACTGGGTCCCATGGGGGCACTGAAGCTTTCTTT
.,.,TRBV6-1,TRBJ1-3,CASSEYISGNTIYF,TGTGCCAGCAGTGAATACATCTCTGGAAACACCATATATTTT
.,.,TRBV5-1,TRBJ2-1,CASSLAPIDSYNEQFF,TGCGCCAGCAGCTTGGCCCCCATAGACTCCTACAATGAGCAGTTCTTC
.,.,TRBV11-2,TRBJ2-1,CASSWAGTYNEQFF,TGTGCCAGCAGCTGGGCGGGAACCTACAATGAGCAGTTCTTC
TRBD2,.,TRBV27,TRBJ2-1,CASRSSGSYNEQFF,TGTGCCAGCCGATCTAGCGGGAGCTACAATGAGCAGTTCTTC
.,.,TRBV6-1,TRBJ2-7,CASSEPGQVRPYEQYF,TGTGCCAGCAGTGAACCAGGACAAGTGAGACCCTACGAGCAGTACTTC
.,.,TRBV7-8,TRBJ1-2,CASSLSAHRSEGYTF,TGTGCCAGCAGCTTATCCGCACACCGCTCGGAAGGCTACACCTTC
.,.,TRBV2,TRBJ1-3,CASSEGGEDTIYF,TGTGCCAGCAGTGAAGGGGGAGAAGACACCATATATTTT
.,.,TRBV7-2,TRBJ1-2,CASSIDRTRGYTF,TGTGCCAGCAGCATCGACAGGACCCGAGGCTACACCTTC
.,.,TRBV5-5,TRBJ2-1,CASSLISYEQFF,TGTGCCAGCAGCTTGATTTCGTACGAGCAGTTCTTC
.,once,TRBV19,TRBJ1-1,CASSRYSRARDEAFF,TGTGCCAGTAGTAGATATTCCCGGGCCAGGGATGAAGCTTTCTTT
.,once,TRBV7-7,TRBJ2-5,CASSLGRSSAETQYF,TGTGCCAGCAGCTTAGGCCGAAGTTCGGCGGAGACCCAGTACTTC
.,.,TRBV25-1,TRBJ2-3,CASSEYTGRSTDTQYF,TGTGCCAGCAGTGAATACACAGGGAGGAGTACAGATACGCAGTATTTT
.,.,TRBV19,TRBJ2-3,CASTEGGALSTDTQYF,TGTGCCAGTACCGAGGGGGGGGCGCTGAGCACAGATACGCAGTATTTT
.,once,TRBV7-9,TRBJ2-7,CASSLGNGGGALGF,TGTGCCAGCAGCTTAGGGAACGGGGGCGGCGCCTTGGGCTTC
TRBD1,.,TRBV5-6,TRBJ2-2,CASSSAGDRITGELFF,TGTGCCAGCAGCTCCGCAGGGGACAGGATCACCGGGGAGCTGTTTTTT
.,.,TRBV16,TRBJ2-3,CASSQLQGKDTQYF,TGTGCCAGCAGCCAATTGCAGGGGAAAGATACGCAGTATTTT
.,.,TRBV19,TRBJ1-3,CASSISADNSGNTIYF,TGTGCCAGTAGTATATCGGCAGATAACTCTGGAAACACCATATATTTT
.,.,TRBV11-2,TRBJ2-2,CASSLEGSDTGELFF,TGTGCCAGCAGCTTAGAGGGGTCGGACACCGGGGAGCTGTTTTTT
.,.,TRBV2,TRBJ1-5,CASYRGGADSNQPQHF,TGTGCCAGTTACCGGGGAGGAGCCGATAGCAATCAGCCCCAGCATTTT
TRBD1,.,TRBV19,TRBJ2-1,CASSMRGPGEQFF,TGTGCCAGTAGTATGAGGGGGCCAGGTGAGCAGTTCTTC
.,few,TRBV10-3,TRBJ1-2,CAISPQGTSGYTF,TGTGCCATCAGTCCTCAGGGGACGAGTGGCTACACCTTC
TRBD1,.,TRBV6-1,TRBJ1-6,CASTKNGQAQAPLHF,TGTGCCAGCACTAAAAATGGACAGGCTCAGGCACCCCTCCACTTT